This TCR beta chain was documented in a study of Ad26.COV2.S vaccination and SARS-CoV-2 variants (dated by TCRdb to the early 2020s). Study-wide context: Vaccine-arm donors came from COV1001, a multicentre, randomized, double-blind, placebo-controlled phase I-IIa trial of Ad26.COV2.S in healthy adults. Dosing of Ad26.COV2.S was intramuscular, at either 5x10^10 or 1x10^11 viral particles, delivered as one shot or as two shots spaced 56 days apart. The TCR-sequenced set comprised about 30 samples: around 20 Ad26.COV2.S vaccine recipients, 5 placebo recipients and 8 SARS-CoV-2 convalescent individuals. The specificity and breadth of SARS-CoV-2-reactive T cell receptors after Ad26.COV2.S vaccination were assessed by TCRbeta repertoire sequencing. Throughout the experiments and outcome assessment, investigators stayed blinded to trial group allocation. Trial participants were randomized into five groups of five: low-dose or high-dose Ad26.COV2.S given once or twice, or placebo on both occasions.

CDR1 and CDR2 are read off the germline V gene as SGHRS and YFSETQ. Measured from the cysteine to the phenylalanine, the CDR3 is 11 residues long. Only the CDR3 portion is preserved as DNA: 33 bases, with reading frame beginning at the first base. V is clipped by 5 bases and J by 8 bases, and the sequence between their germline boundaries is 8 bases long. Here is what the overall study found, with its caveats: Substantial breadth of spike-specific CD8+ and CD4+ T cell responses was reported after vaccination. According to the authors, total T cell responses may have been underestimated by the TCR breadth and depth analyses. Comparable non-spike TCR breadth was observed between vaccine and placebo recipients, consistent with only spike being contained in the vaccine. The study was not powered to compare responses between vaccine doses or regimens. Spike-specific TCR breadth was higher in Ad26.COV2.S recipients than in placebo recipients (P = 0.0014).

To note about this clone: This receptor's antigen is unknown. No base quality values were provided; no much bigger clone lies one nucleotide off.

TCRbeta CDR3 regions were sequenced with the immunoSEQ Assay. After extraction, genomic DNA underwent amplification by bias-controlled multiplex PCR, followed by high-throughput sequencing. For the original study's pipeline: To quantify the absolute abundance of each unique TCRbeta CDR3 region, sequences were collapsed and filtered. T cell fraction was estimated by normalizing TCRbeta template counts to usable DNA, with usable DNA measured through amplification of reference genes found in all nucleated cells. Repertoire TCRs were annotated as SARS-CoV-2-specific by exact matching of V gene, CDR3 amino acid sequence and J gene to a known reactive TCR set. The reference SARS-CoV-2 TCR set came from MIRA and was filtered for enrichment in COVID-19-positive ImmuneCODE repertoires, removing public or cross-reactive TCRs. Drawing on the MIRA antigens, annotated TCRs were analysed further at the level of specific ORF or position within ORF. Depth was the summed frequency of annotated unique rearrangements, while breadth was defined as annotated unique rearrangements over total unique productive rearrangements. Two-sided Wilcoxon rank-sum tests were applied when comparing TCR breadth between groups. TCRdb limited this immuneACCESS table to in-frame rearrangements with V and J called. A share of clones is missing; checked studies link under half to unresolved V genes, and the rest is unexplained. V and J calls plus clone size are reproduced from that table; the DNA served to infer D and trimming. Within this sample are hundreds of thousands of clones, with 70% to 90% of them counted one time only. The ten most abundant clones make up 1.5% of the sample.

The treatment or condition label, as the study defines it: 19 received Ad26.COV2.S at low or high dose, single or two shots; roughly five received placebo; per-sample allocation not given. Repertoires of vaccine and placebo recipients were sequenced from samples collected on day 63 after the first injection. Cohort 1b enrolled 20 to 30 adults aged 18-55 years at a single site in Boston, USA, between 29 July and 7 August 2020. Ad26.COV2.S was a replication-incompetent adenovirus type 26 vector that expressed a prefusion-stabilized SARS-CoV-2 spike protein derived from the original Wuhan strain. This sequence originates from a person between 18 and 59 years old who received the Ad26.COV2.S COVID-19 vaccine or a placebo. Sample: peripheral blood, taken in a trial of Ad26.COV2.S vaccine versus placebo. Recombination connected TRBV5-1 to TRBJ2-1; the D gene is perhaps TRBD1, from 5 matching bases. The base sequence is TGCGCCAGCAGAAGGGGTGATGAGCAGTTCTTC. Protein translation: CASRRGDEQFF.